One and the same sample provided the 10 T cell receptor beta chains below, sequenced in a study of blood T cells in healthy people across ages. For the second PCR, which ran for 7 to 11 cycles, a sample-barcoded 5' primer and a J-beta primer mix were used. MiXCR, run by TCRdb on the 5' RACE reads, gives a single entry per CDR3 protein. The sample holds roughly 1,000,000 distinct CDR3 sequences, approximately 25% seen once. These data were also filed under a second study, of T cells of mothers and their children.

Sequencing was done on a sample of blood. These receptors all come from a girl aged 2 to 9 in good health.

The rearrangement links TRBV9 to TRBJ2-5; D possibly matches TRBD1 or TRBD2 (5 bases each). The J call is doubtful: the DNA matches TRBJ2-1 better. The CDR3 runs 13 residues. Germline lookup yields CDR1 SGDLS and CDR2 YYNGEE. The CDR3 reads CASSVAPWGEQFF. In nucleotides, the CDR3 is TGTGCCAGCAGCGTAGCCCCCTGGGGGGAGCAGTTCTTC.

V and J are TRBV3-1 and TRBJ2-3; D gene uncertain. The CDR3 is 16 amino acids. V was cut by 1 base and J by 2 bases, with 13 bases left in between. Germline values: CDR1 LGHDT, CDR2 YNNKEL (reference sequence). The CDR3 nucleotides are TGTGCCAGCAGCCAAGTCCAAGCCGCGAACACAGATACGCAGTATTTT. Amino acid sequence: CASSQVQAANTDTQYF.

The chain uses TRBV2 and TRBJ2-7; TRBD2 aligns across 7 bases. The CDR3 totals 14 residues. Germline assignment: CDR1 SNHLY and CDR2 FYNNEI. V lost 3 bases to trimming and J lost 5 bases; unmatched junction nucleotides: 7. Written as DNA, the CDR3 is TGTGCCAGCAGTGAGGGAGGGGTGATCCACGAGCAGTACTTC. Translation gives CASSEGGVIHEQYF.

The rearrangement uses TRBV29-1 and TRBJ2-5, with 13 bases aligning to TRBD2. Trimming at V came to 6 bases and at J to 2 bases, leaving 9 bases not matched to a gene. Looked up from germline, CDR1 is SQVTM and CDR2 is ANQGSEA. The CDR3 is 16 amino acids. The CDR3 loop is CSVRTSGSGRQETQYF. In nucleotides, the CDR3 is TGCAGCGTCCGGACTAGCGGGAGTGGAAGACAAGAGACCCAGTACTTC.

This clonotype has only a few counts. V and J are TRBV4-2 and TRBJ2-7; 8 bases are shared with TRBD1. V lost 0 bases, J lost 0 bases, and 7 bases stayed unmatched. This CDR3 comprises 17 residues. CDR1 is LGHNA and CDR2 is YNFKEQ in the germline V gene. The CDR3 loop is CASSQEGQVFLSYEQYF. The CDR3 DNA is TGTGCCAGCAGCCAAGAGGGACAGGTGTTCCTCTCCTACGAGCAGTACTTC.

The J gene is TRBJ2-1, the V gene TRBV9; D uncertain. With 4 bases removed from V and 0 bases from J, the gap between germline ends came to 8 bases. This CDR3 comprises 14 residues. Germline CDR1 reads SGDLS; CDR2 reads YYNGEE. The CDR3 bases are TGTGCCAGCAGCCCCCGGTGCTCCTACAATGAGCAGTTCTTC. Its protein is CASSPRCSYNEQFF.

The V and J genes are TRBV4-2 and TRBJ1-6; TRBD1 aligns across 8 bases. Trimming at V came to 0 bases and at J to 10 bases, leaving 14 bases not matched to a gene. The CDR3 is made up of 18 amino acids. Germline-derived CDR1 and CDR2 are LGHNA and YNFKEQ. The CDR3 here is CASSQDLVPGQASSPLHF. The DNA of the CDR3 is TGTGCCAGCAGCCAAGACCTCGTGCCGGGACAGGCTTCCTCACCCCTCCACTTT.

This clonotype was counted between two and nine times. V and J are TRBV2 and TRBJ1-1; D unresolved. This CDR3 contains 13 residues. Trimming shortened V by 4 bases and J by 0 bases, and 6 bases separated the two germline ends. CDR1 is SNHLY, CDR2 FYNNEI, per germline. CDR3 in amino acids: CASSADVNTEAFF. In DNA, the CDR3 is TGTGCCAGCAGTGCGGACGTGAACACTGAAGCTTTCTTT.

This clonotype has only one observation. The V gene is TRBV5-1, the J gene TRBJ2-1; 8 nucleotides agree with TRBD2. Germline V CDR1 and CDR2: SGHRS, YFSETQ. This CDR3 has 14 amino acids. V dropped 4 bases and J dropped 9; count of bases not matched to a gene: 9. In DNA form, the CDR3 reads TGCGCCAGCAGCCCTTTAGCGGGACCTGGTGAGCAGTTCTTC. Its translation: CASSPLAGPGEQFF.

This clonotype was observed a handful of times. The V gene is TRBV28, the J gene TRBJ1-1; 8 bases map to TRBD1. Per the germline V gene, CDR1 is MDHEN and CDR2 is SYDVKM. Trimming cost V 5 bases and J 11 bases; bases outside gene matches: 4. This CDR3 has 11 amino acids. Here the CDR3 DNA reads TGTGCCAGCAGTATCAACAGGGGGGCTTTCTTT. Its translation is CASSINRGAFF.